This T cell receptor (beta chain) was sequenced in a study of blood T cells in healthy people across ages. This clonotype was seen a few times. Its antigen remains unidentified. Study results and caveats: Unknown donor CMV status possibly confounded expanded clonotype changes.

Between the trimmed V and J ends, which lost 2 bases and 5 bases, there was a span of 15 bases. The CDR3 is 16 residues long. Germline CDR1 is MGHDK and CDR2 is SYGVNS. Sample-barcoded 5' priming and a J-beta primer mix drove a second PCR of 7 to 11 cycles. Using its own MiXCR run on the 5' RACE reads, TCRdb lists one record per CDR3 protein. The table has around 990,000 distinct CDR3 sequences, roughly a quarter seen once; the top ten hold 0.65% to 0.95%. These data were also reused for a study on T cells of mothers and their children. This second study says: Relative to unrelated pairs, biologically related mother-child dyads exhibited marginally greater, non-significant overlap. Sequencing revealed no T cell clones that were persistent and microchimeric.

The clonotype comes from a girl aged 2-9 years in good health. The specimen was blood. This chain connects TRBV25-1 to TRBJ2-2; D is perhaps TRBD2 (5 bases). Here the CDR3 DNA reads TGTGCCAGCAGTGAACCGGACCTAACGGGGACCGGGGAGCTGTTTTTT. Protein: CASSEPDLTGTGELFF.